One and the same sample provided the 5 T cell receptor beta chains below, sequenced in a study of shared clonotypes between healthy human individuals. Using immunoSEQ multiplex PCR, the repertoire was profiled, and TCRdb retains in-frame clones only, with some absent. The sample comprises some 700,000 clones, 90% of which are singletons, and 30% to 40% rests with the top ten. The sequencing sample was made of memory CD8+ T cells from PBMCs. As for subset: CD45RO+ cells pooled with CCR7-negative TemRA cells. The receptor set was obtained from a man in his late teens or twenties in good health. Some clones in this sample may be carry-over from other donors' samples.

This chain's CDR3 is CASSQAGFTYNEQFF. As DNA, the CDR3 is TGCGCCAGCAGCCAAGCCGGTTTCACCTACAATGAGCAGTTCTTC. The chain has TRBV4-1 and TRBJ2-1; no definite D call. The V gene's germline CDR1 is MGHRA and CDR2 YSYEKL. Trimming took 1 base from V and 2 from J, leaving 9 bases between them. The length of the CDR3 is 15 residues.

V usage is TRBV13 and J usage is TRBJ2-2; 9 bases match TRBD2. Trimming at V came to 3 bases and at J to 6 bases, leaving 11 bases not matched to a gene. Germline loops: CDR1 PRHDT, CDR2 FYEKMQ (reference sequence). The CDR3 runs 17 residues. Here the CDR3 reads CASSFNGGLAIPGELFF. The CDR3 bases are TGTGCCAGCAGCTTCAATGGCGGACTAGCGATCCCCGGGGAGCTGTTTTTT. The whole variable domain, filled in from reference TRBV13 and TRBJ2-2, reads AAGVIQSPRHLIKEKRETATLKCYPIPRHDTVYWYQQGPGQDPQFLISFYEKMQSDKGSIPDRFSAQQFSDYHSELNMSSLELGDSALYFCASSFNGGLAIPGELFFGEGSRLTVL.

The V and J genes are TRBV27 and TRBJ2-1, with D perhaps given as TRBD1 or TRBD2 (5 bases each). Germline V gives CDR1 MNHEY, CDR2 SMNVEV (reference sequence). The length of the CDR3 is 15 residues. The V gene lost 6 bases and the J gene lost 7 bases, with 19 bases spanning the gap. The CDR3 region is CASSSGTQGQNEQFF. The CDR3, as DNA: TGTGCCAGCAGCTCCGGGACGCAAGGTCAGAATGAGCAGTTCTTC.

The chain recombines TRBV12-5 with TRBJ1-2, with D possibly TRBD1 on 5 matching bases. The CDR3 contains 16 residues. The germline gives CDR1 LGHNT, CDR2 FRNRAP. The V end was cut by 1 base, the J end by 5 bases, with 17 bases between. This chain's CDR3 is CASGLAGTGGKYGYTF. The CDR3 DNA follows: TGTGCTAGTGGTTTGGCCGGGACGGGAGGAAAGTATGGCTACACCTTC.

The CDR3 loop reads CASSESAGGNTDTQYF. CDR3 DNA: TGCGCCAGCAGTGAGTCAGCGGGGGGCAACACAGATACGCAGTATTTT. The chain carries TRBV10-1 and TRBJ2-3; 9 bases align to TRBD2. After removal of 0 bases from V and 2 bases from J, the junction contained 3 bases not matched to a gene. The CDR3 has 16 amino acids. CDR1 and CDR2 from the germline V gene are WNHNN and SYGVQD (reference sequence).